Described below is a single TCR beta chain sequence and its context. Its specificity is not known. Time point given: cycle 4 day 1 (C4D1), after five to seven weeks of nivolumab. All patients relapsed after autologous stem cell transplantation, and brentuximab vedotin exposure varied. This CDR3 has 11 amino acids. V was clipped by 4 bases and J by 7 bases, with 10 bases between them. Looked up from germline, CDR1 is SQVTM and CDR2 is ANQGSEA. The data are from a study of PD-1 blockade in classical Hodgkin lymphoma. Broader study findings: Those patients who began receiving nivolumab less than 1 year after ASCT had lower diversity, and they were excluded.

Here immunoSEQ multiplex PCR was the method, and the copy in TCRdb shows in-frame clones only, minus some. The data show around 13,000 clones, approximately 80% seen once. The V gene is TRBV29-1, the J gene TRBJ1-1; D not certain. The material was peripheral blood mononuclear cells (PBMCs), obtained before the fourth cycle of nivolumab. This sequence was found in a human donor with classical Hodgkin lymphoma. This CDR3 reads CSVVRGLEAFF. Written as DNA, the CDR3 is TGCAGCGTTGTCCGGGGTCTTGAAGCTTTCTTT.